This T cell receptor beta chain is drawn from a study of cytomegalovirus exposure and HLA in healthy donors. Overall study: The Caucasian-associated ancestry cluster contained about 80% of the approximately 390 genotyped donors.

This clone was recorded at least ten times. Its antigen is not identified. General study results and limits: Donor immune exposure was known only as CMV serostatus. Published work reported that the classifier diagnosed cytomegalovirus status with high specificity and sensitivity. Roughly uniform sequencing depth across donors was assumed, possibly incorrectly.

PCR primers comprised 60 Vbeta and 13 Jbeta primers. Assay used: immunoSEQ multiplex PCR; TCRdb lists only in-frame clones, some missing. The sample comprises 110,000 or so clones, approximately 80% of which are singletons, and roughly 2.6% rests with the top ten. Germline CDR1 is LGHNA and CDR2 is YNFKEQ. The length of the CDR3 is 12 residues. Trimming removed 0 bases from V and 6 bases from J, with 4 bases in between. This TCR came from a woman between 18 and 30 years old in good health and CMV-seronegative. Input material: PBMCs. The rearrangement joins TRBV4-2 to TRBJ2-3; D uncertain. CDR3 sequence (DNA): TGTGCCAGCAGCCAAGACAGGGATACGCAGTATTTT. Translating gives CASSQDRDTQYF.